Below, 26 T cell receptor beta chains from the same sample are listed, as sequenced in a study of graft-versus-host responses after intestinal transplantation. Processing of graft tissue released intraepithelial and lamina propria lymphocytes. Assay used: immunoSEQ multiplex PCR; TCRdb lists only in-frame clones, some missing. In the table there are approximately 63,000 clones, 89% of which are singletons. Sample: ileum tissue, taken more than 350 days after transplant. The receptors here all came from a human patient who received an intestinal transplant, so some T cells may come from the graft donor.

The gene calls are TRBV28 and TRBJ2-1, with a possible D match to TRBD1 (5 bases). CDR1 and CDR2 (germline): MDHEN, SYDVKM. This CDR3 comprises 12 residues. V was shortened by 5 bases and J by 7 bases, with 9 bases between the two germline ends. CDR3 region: CASSPPGNEQFF. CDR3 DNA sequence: TGTGCCAGCAGTCCCCCAGGGAATGAGCAGTTCTTC.

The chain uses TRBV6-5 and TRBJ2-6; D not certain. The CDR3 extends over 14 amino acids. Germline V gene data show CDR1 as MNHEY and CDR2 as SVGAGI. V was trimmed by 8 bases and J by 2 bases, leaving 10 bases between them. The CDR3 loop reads CASSVRTGANVLTF. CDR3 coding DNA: TGTGCCAGCTCTGTCAGGACTGGGGCCAACGTCCTGACTTTC.

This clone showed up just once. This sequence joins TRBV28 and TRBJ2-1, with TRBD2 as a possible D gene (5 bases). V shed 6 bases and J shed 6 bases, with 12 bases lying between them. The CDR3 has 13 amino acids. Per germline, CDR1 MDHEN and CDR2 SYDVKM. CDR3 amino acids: CASRDGSVNEQFF. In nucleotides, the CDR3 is TGTGCCAGCAGGGATGGGAGTGTCAATGAGCAGTTCTTC.

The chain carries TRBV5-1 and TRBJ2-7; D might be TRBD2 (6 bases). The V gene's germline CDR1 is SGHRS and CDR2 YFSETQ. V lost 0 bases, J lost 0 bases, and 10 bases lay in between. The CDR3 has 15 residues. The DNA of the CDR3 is TGCGCCAGCAGCTTGGACCAGGGAGGCTCCTACGAGCAGTACTTC. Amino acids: CASSLDQGGSYEQYF. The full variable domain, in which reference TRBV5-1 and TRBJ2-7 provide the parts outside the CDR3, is KAGVTQTPRYLIKTRGQQVTLSCSPISGHRSVSWYQQTPGQGLQFLFEYFSETQRNKGNFPGRFSGRQFSNSRSEMNVSTLELGDSALYLCASSLDQGGSYEQYFGPGTRLTVT.

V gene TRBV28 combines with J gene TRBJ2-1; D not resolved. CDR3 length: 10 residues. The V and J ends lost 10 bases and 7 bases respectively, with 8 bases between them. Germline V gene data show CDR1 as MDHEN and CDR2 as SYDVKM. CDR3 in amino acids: CATLGNEQFF. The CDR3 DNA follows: TGTGCCACACTCGGGAATGAGCAGTTCTTC.

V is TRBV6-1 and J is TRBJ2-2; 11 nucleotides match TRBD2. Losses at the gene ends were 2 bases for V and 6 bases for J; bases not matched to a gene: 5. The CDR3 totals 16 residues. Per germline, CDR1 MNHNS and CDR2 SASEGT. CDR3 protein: CASSERLAGGAGELFF. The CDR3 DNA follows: TGTGCCAGCAGTGAAAGGCTAGCGGGAGGAGCCGGGGAGCTGTTTTTT.

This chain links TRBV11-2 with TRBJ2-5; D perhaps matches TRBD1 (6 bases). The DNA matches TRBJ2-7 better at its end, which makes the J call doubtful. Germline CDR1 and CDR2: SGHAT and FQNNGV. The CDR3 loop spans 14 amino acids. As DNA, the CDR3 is TGTGCCAGCAGCCCCGGGACACGGCCCTACGAGCAGTACTTC. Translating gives CASSPGTRPYEQYF.

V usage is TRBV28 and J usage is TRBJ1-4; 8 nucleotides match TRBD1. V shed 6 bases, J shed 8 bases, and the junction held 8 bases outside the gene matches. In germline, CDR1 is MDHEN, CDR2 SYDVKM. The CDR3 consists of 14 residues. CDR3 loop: CASRAGQGWEKLFF. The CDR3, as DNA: TGTGCCAGCAGGGCTGGACAGGGTTGGGAAAAACTGTTTTTT.

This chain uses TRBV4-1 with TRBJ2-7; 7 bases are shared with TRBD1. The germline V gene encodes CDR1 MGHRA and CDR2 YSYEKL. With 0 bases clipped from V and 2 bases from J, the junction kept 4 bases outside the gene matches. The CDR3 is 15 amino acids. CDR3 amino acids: CASSQDRGQAYEQYF. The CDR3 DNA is TGCGCCAGCAGCCAAGATAGAGGACAGGCCTACGAGCAGTACTTC.

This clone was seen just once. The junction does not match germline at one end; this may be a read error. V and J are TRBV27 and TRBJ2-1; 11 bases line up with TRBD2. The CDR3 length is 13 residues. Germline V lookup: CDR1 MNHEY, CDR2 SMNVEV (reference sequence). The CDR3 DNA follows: TGTGCCAGCAGTCCGTTGCTAGCGGGAGGTTTTGTCTTC. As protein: CASSPLLAGGFVF.

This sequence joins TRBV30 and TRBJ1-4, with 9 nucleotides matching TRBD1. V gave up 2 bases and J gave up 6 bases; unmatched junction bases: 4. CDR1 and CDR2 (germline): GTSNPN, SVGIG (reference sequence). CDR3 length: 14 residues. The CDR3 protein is CAWSLTGGDEKLFF. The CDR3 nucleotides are TGTGCCTGGAGTTTGACAGGGGGAGATGAAAAACTGTTTTTT.

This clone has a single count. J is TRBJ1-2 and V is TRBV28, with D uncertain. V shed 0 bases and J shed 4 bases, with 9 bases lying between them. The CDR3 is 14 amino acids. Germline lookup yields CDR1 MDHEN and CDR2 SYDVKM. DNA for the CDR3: TGTGCCAGCAGTTTATGGTCGGAGTTCTATGGCTACACCTTC. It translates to CASSLWSEFYGYTF.

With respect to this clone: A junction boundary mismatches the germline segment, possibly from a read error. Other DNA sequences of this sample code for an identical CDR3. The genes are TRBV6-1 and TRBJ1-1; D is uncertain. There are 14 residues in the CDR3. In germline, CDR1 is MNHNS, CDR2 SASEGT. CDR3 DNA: TGTGCCAGCAGCGAAGCAGGATTGAACACTGAAGCTTTCTTT. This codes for CASSEAGLNTEAFF.

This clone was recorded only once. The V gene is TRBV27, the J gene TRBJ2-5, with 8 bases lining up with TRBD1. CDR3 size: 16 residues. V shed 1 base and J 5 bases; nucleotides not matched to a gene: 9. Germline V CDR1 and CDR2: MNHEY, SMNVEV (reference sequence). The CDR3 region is CASSLYRTGPSETQYF. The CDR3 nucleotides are TGTGCCAGCAGTTTATACAGGACAGGGCCCTCCGAGACCCAGTACTTC.

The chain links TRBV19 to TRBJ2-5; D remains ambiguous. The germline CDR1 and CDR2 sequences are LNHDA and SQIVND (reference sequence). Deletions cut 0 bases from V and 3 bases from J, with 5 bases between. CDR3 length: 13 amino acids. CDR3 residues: CASSIDGEETQYF. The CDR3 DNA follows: TGTGCCAGTAGTATAGATGGGGAAGAGACCCAGTACTTC.

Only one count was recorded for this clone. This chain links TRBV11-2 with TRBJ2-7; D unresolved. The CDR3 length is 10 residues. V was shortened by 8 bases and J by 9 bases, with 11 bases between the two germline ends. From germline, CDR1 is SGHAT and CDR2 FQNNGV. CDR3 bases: TGTGCCAGCCCGCCCGTGGTGCAGTACTTC. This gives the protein CASPPVVQYF.

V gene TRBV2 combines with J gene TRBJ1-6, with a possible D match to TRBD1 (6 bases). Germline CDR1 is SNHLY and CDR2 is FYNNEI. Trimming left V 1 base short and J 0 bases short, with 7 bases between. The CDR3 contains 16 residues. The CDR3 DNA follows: TGTGCCAGCAGTGAAGGGACAGTCTCCTATAATTCACCCCTCCACTTT. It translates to CASSEGTVSYNSPLHF.

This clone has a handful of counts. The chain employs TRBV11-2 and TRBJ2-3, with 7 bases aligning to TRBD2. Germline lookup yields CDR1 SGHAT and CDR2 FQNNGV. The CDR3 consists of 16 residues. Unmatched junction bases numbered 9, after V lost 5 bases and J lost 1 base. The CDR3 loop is CASSPHYSGRTDTQYF. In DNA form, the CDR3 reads TGTGCCAGCAGCCCCCATTATAGCGGGCGCACAGATACGCAGTATTTT. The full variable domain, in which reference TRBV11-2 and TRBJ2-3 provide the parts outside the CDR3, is EAGVAQSPRYKIIEKRQSVAFWCNPISGHATLYWYQQILGQGPKLLIQFQNNGVVDDSQLPKDRFSAERLKGVDSTLKIQPAKLEDSAVYLCASSPHYSGRTDTQYFGPGTRLTVL.

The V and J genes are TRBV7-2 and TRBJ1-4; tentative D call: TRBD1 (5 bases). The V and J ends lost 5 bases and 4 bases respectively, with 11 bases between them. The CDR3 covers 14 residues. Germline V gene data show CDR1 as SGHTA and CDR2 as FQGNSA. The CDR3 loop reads CASSGTAGNEKLFF. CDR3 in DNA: TGTGCCAGCAGCGGGACGGCGGGTAATGAAAAACTGTTTTTT.

CDR3 residues: CASSLGGGETQYF. The CDR3 DNA reads as TGTGCCAGCAGCTTAGGAGGGGGAGAGACCCAGTACTTC. V is TRBV7-7 and J is TRBJ2-5; perhaps TRBD1 as D (6 bases). V was trimmed by 1 base and J by 4 bases, leaving 7 bases between them. Per germline, CDR1 SSHAT and CDR2 FNYEAQ (reference sequence). The CDR3 runs to 13 residues.

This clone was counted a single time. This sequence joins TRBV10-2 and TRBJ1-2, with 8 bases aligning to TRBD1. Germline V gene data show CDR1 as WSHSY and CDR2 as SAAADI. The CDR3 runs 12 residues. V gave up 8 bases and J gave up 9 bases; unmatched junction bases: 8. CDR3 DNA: TGCGCCAGCGGAAATACAGGGGGGAGCTACACCTTC. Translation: CASGNTGGSYTF.

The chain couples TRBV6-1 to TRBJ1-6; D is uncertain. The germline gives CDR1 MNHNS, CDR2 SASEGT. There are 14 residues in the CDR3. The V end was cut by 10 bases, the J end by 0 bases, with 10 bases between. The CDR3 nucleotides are TGTGCCACCGCTAAGAGCTCCTATAATTCACCCCTCCACTTT. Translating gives CATAKSSYNSPLHF.

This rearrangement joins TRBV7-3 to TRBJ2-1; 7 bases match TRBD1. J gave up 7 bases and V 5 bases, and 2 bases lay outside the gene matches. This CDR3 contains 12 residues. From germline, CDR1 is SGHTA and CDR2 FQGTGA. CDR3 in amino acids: CASSPQGNEQFF. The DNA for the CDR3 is TGTGCCAGCAGCCCACAGGGGAATGAGCAGTTCTTC.

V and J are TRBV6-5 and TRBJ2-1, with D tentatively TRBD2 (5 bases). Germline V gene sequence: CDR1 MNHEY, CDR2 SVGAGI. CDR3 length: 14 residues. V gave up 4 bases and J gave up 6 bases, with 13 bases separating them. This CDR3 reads CASSLSGWGNEQFF. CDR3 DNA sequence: TGTGCCAGCAGTTTAAGCGGCTGGGGCAATGAGCAGTTCTTC.

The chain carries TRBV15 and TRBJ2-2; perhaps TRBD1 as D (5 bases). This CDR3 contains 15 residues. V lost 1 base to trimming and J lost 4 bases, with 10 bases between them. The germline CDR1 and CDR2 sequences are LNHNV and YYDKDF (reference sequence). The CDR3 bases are TGTGCCACCAGCAGAGTTCCAGGGCCCACCGGGGAGCTGTTTTTT. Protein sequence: CATSRVPGPTGELFF. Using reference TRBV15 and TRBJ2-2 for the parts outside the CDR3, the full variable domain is DAMVIQNPRYQVTQFGKPVTLSCSQTLNHNVMYWYQQKSSQAPKLLFHYYDKDFNNEADTPDNFQSRRPNTSFCFLDIRSPGLGDTAMYLCATSRVPGPTGELFFGEGSRLTVL.

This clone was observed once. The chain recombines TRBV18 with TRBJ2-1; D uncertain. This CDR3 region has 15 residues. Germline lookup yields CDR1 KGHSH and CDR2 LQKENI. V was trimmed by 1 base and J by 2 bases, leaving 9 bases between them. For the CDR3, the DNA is TGTGCCAGCTCACCACTGTCGCTAGCCTACAATGAGCAGTTCTTC. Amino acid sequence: CASSPLSLAYNEQFF. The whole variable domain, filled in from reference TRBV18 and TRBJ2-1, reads NAGVMQNPRHLVRRRGQEARLRCSPMKGHSHVYWYRQLPEEGLKFMVYLQKENIIDESGMPKERFSAEFPKEGPSILRIQQVVRGDSAAYFCASSPLSLAYNEQFFGPGTRLTVL.